One sample yielded the 31 T cell receptor beta chains listed below, sequenced in a study of T-cell reconstitution after alpha-beta-depleted transplantation in children. Preparing the TCRbeta library involved the use of unique molecular identifiers. TCRdb analysed the PCR reads with MiXCR anew, one entry per CDR3 protein. The sample yields roughly 790,000 distinct CDR3 sequences, around 15% seen once. Sequenced material: PBMCs, mostly from graft donor cells, taken 360 days after TCRalphabeta/CD19-depleted stem cell transplant. These receptors were collected from a male patient between 5 and 17 years old who had a stem cell transplant for acute lymphoblastic leukemia, so the T cells may come from the graft donor.

This clonotype is a singleton in its sample. The V call is TRBV9, the J call TRBJ2-7, with a possible D match to TRBD1 (5 bases). Trimming removed 0 bases from V and 3 bases from J, with 10 bases in between. Per the germline V gene, CDR1 is SGDLS and CDR2 is YYNGEE. The CDR3 runs 14 residues. CDR3 in amino acids: CASSVVSQGYEQYF. The CDR3 DNA is TGTGCCAGCAGCGTAGTTTCCCAGGGCTACGAGCAGTACTTC.

The chain joins TRBV6-1 to TRBJ1-6; 9 bases align to TRBD1. Per germline, CDR1 MNHNS and CDR2 SASEGT. CDR3 size: 15 residues. V dropped 5 bases and J dropped 8; count of bases not matched to a gene: 7. CDR3 sequence (DNA): TGTGCCAGCAGTCAGAGGGACAGGGTCCATTCACCCCTCCACTTT. It specifies CASSQRDRVHSPLHF.

This clonotype has a handful of counts. This chain links TRBV20-1 with TRBJ2-7; the match to TRBD2 covers 9 bases. This CDR3 has 14 amino acids. The V segment lost 6 bases and the J segment 3 bases; nucleotides outside the gene matches: 9. Looked up from germline, CDR1 is DFQATT and CDR2 is SNEGSKA (reference sequence). This CDR3 is CSAFPSGTFYEQYF. The CDR3 bases are TGCAGTGCCTTCCCTAGCGGGACCTTCTACGAGCAGTACTTC.

This clonotype turned up a few times. V and J are TRBV4-2 and TRBJ2-7; 9 bases are shared with TRBD2. The CDR3 spans 16 residues. In germline, CDR1 is LGHNA, CDR2 YNFKEQ. V lost 0 bases to trimming and J lost 8 bases; unmatched junction nucleotides: 11. The CDR3 bases are TGTGCCAGCAGCCAAGATGCGACTAGCGGCTCCCCCCAGCAGTACTTC. It translates to CASSQDATSGSPQQYF.

The J gene is TRBJ1-4, the V gene TRBV18, with 12 positions matching TRBD1. CDR1 KGHSH and CDR2 LQKENI come from the germline V gene. CDR3 length: 19 residues. Unmatched junction bases numbered 11, after V lost 5 bases and J lost 1 base. For the CDR3, the DNA is TGTGCCAGCTCAGGCATCGGGACAGGGGGCACTGGAACTAATGAAAAACTGTTTTTT. As protein: CASSGIGTGGTGTNEKLFF.

This clonotype was seen repeatedly, ten times or more. The chain carries TRBV5-1 and TRBJ2-7; no firm D call. Germline V gene data show CDR1 as SGHRS and CDR2 as YFSETQ. This CDR3 is 12 amino acids long. V was clipped by 4 bases and J by 1 base, with 6 bases between them. This CDR3 is CASSVPSYEQYF. The CDR3 coding sequence is TGCGCCAGCAGCGTCCCGTCCTACGAGCAGTACTTC.

The rearrangement joins TRBV15 to TRBJ2-1; TRBD2 matches at 7 bases. Germline values: CDR1 LNHNV, CDR2 YYDKDF (reference sequence). The V and J ends lost 5 bases and 9 bases, in that order; junction bases with no gene match: 4. CDR3 size: 12 residues. CDR3 DNA sequence: TGTGCCACCAGCGGTAGCGGGTCTGAGCAGTTCTTC. Translation: CATSGSGSEQFF.

The chain employs TRBV5-6 and TRBJ2-1, with TRBD2 as a possible D gene (6 bases). This CDR3 has 16 residues. V lost 2 bases, J lost 4 bases, and 16 bases lay in between. CDR1 and CDR2 from the germline V gene are SGHDT and YYEEEE. CDR3: CASSLTGLNPYNEQFF. The CDR3 nucleotides read TGTGCCAGCAGCTTAACGGGACTTAACCCATACAATGAGCAGTTCTTC.

The chain recombines TRBV5-1 with TRBJ1-4, with a possible D match to TRBD1 (5 bases). Germline V gives CDR1 SGHRS, CDR2 YFSETQ. The CDR3 runs 13 residues. The germline V and J ends were trimmed by 4 bases and 7 bases, with 11 bases remaining between them. The CDR3 sequence is CASSPWGSEKLFF. As DNA, the CDR3 is TGCGCCAGCAGCCCTTGGGGGTCTGAAAAACTGTTTTTT.

This chain joins TRBV4-1 and TRBJ2-1; D possibly corresponds to TRBD1 (5 bases). The germline gives CDR1 MGHRA, CDR2 YSYEKL. This CDR3 has 15 residues. V was pared by 7 bases and J by 0 bases, with 13 bases between. The CDR3: CASTLTGLSYNEQFF. DNA of the CDR3: TGCGCCAGCACCCTCACAGGTCTCTCCTACAATGAGCAGTTCTTC.

This clonotype was seen more than once but under ten times. The V call is TRBV12-3 or TRBV12-4, the J call TRBJ2-7, with D perhaps TRBD1 or TRBD2 (6 bases each). The CDR3 sequence is 13 residues long. V lost 4 bases and J 3 bases, leaving 10 bases between the germline ends. DNA for the CDR3: TGTGCCAGCAGTTGGGGGGCCCACTACGAGCAGTACTTC. This encodes CASSWGAHYEQYF.

Here the CDR3 DNA reads TGCGCCAGCAGCTTAGGGGGGAGCGGGCTGGCAGATACGCAGTATTTT. Its protein is CASSLGGSGLADTQYF. The rearrangement links TRBV5-1 to TRBJ2-3; possibly TRBD1 or TRBD2 for D (6 bases each). Germline V gene data show CDR1 as SGHRS and CDR2 as YFSETQ. The CDR3 has 16 amino acids. V dropped 2 bases and J dropped 4 bases, with 17 bases sitting between them. Supplemented by reference TRBV5-1 and TRBJ2-3, the full variable domain reads KAGVTQTPRYLIKTRGQQVTLSCSPISGHRSVSWYQQTPGQGLQFLFEYFSETQRNKGNFPGRFSGRQFSNSRSEMNVSTLELGDSALYLCASSLGGSGLADTQYFGPGTRLTVL.

This clonotype was seen a handful of times. This rearrangement joins TRBV12-3 or TRBV12-4 to TRBJ2-1; 8 positions agree with TRBD2. This CDR3 contains 17 residues. Losses at the gene ends were 6 bases for V and 5 bases for J; bases not matched to a gene: 15. CDR3 amino acids: CASSTLGGGLRNNEQFF. The CDR3 coding sequence is TGTGCCAGCAGCACCCTCGGGGGGGGACTACGGAACAATGAGCAGTTCTTC.

The table lists this clonotype with a few counts. V gene TRBV2 combines with J gene TRBJ2-3; 7 bases are shared with TRBD1. CDR1 and CDR2 from the germline V gene are SNHLY and FYNNEI. The CDR3 extends over 15 amino acids. Unmatched junction bases numbered 7, after V lost 5 bases and J lost 2 bases. CDR3 in amino acids: CASSNLDRLTDTQYF. The CDR3 region has the DNA TGTGCCAGCAGTAACCTGGACAGGCTCACAGATACGCAGTATTTT.

This clonotype was seen more than once but under ten times. The chain is built from TRBV18 and TRBJ2-2, with D unclear. The CDR3 has 13 residues. Trimming left V 3 bases short and J 6 bases short, with 8 bases between. Germline V CDR1 and CDR2: KGHSH, LQKENI. DNA of the CDR3: TGTGCCAGCTCACCCCCTACCGCCGGGGAGCTGTTTTTT. This codes for CASSPPTAGELFF.

This clonotype was detected a few times. The chain employs TRBV25-1 and TRBJ2-7, with D hard to call. Germline V gives CDR1 MGHDK, CDR2 SYGVNS. This CDR3 comprises 12 residues. The CDR3 DNA sequence: TGTGCTTACACGGACGTACCCTACGAGCAGTACTTC. This codes for CAYTDVPYEQYF.

The chain carries TRBV2 and TRBJ2-1; 14 bases align to TRBD2. CDR3 length: 12 amino acids. V dropped 6 bases and J dropped 13; count of bases not matched to a gene: 2. Germline assignment: CDR1 SNHLY and CDR2 FYNNEI. The CDR3 here is CASRGTSGSQFF. The CDR3 bases are TGTGCCAGCAGGGGGACTAGCGGGAGTCAGTTCTTC.

This clonotype has a handful of counts. This sequence joins TRBV5-4 and TRBJ2-2; 9 nucleotides match TRBD2. The CDR3 is 16 residues long. The germline V gene encodes CDR1 SGHNT and CDR2 YYREEE (reference sequence). V shed 3 bases, J shed 2 bases, and the junction held 5 bases outside the gene matches. The CDR3 region has the DNA TGTGCCAGCAGCTCTCCCGGGACTAGCAACACCGGGGAGCTGTTTTTT. Translated: CASSSPGTSNTGELFF. Full variable domain (missing parts from reference TRBV5-4 and TRBJ2-2): ETGVTQSPTHLIKTRGQQVTLRCSSQSGHNTVSWYQQALGQGPQFIFQYYREEENGRGNFPPRFSGLQFPNYSSELNVNALELDDSALYLCASSSPGTSNTGELFFGEGSRLTVL.

This clonotype was seen only a few times. The genes are TRBV30 and TRBJ2-7; D call uncertain. Germline values: CDR1 GTSNPN, CDR2 SVGIG (reference sequence). V was pared by 5 bases and J by 6 bases, with 11 bases between. CDR3 length: 11 residues. In nucleotides, the CDR3 is TGTGCCTGGTCCCTCCCGGGCGAGCAGTACTTC. Its translation: CAWSLPGEQYF.

This chain links TRBV5-1 with TRBJ2-6, with D uncertain. The CDR3 contains 16 residues. Per the germline V gene, CDR1 is SGHRS and CDR2 is YFSETQ. Trimming shortened V by 0 bases and J by 0 bases, and 7 bases separated the two germline ends. CDR3 sequence (DNA): TGCGCCAGCAGCTTGGTTCGAAGCTCTGGGGCCAACGTCCTGACTTTC. Protein sequence: CASSLVRSSGANVLTF.

The chain couples TRBV15 to TRBJ2-7; D not resolved. V shed 2 bases and J shed 2 bases, with 19 bases lying between them. CDR1 LNHNV and CDR2 YYDKDF come from the germline V gene (reference sequence). CDR3 length: 17 residues. In nucleotides, the CDR3 is TGTGCCACCAGCAGATACGAAGTGCAGGCAAGTCCCTACGAGCAGTACTTC. This translates into CATSRYEVQASPYEQYF.

This clonotype was counted ten times or more. The chain recombines TRBV5-1 with TRBJ2-6, with TRBD1 as a possible D gene (6 bases). V was shortened by 5 bases and J by 0 bases, with 15 bases between the two germline ends. The germline V gene has CDR1 SGHRS and CDR2 YFSETQ. The CDR3 consists of 17 residues. In nucleotides, the CDR3 is TGCGCCAGCAGAACGGGACACCAAAGCTCTGGGGCCAACGTCCTGACTTTC. Protein sequence: CASRTGHQSSGANVLTF. The whole variable domain, remainder taken from reference TRBV5-1 and TRBJ2-6, is KAGVTQTPRYLIKTRGQQVTLSCSPISGHRSVSWYQQTPGQGLQFLFEYFSETQRNKGNFPGRFSGRQFSNSRSEMNVSTLELGDSALYLCASRTGHQSSGANVLTFGAGSRLTVL.

This clonotype was counted many times. J is TRBJ2-7 and V is TRBV5-6, with 9 bases aligning to TRBD1. Germline V gene sequence: CDR1 SGHDT, CDR2 YYEEEE. V lost 1 base, J lost 4 bases, and 3 bases stayed unmatched. This CDR3 has 14 residues. The CDR3, as DNA: TGTGCCAGCAGCTTGACAGGGGGCGAGTACGAGCAGTACTTC. Amino acid sequence: CASSLTGGEYEQYF.

The V call is TRBV3-1, the J call TRBJ2-7; maybe TRBD1 (5 bases). V lost 1 base and J lost 7, with 14 bases in between. Germline values: CDR1 LGHDT, CDR2 YNNKEL (reference sequence). CDR3 length equals 14 residues. The CDR3: CASSQATIKGEQYF. The DNA of the CDR3 is TGTGCCAGCAGCCAAGCTACAATCAAGGGGGAGCAGTACTTC.

This clonotype appeared many times. The chain has TRBV27 and TRBJ1-5, with unresolved D. V lost 3 bases and J 5 bases, leaving 8 bases between the germline ends. This CDR3 spans 13 amino acids. Per germline, CDR1 MNHEY and CDR2 SMNVEV (reference sequence). CDR3 protein: CASSFGRDQPQHF. The CDR3 nucleotides read TGTGCCAGCAGTTTTGGGCGGGATCAGCCCCAGCATTTT.

J is TRBJ1-5 and V is TRBV7-8; TRBD1 matches at 9 bases. The V gene end was trimmed by 5 bases and the J gene end by 2 bases; junction bases not matched to a gene: 7. CDR1 is SGHVS and CDR2 is FQNEAQ in the germline V gene. The CDR3 is 16 amino acids. The CDR3 region is CASSPDRGFRNQPQHF. DNA for the CDR3: TGTGCCAGCAGCCCCGACAGGGGGTTTCGCAATCAGCCCCAGCATTTT.

This clonotype was seen more than once but under ten times. The V call is TRBV5-1, the J call TRBJ2-3; no clear D gene. CDR1 is SGHRS and CDR2 is YFSETQ in the germline V gene. V was pared by 0 bases and J by 2 bases, with 16 bases between. The CDR3 loop spans 17 amino acids. CDR3: CASSLEGPLPHTDTQYF. The CDR3 DNA reads as TGCGCCAGCAGCTTGGAAGGTCCTTTACCTCACACAGATACGCAGTATTTT.

This chain uses TRBV6-1 with TRBJ2-2, with 8 positions matching TRBD2. The CDR3 runs to 14 residues. Germline V lookup: CDR1 MNHNS, CDR2 SASEGT. V shed 11 bases and J 5 bases; nucleotides not matched to a gene: 10. DNA of the CDR3: TGTGCCGGGGGGAAGCGGGGGAGAACCGGGGAGCTGTTTTTT. This codes for CAGGKRGRTGELFF.

The chain employs TRBV19 and TRBJ2-6; D unclear. Trimming removed 1 base at V and 2 bases at J, with 6 bases between. Germline V gene sequence: CDR1 LNHDA, CDR2 SQIVND (reference sequence). The length of the CDR3 is 15 residues. DNA of the CDR3: TGTGCCAGTAGTATAGCTGGGGCTGGGGCCAACGTCCTGACTTTC. This gives the protein CASSIAGAGANVLTF.

This clonotype was detected only a few times. The chain recombines TRBV29-1 with TRBJ2-1, with D maybe TRBD2 (5 bases). This CDR3 has 13 amino acids. Germline V gene lookup returns CDR1 SQVTM and CDR2 ANQGSEA. The V and J ends lost 0 bases and 9 bases respectively, with 12 bases between them. The CDR3 sequence: CSVEDRPSFEQFF. In nucleotides, the CDR3 is TGCAGCGTTGAAGATAGGCCTAGCTTTGAGCAGTTCTTC.

This chain joins TRBV20-1 and TRBJ2-4; 9 nucleotides align to TRBD2. The trim removed 6 bases at V and 9 bases at J, leaving 6 bases unmatched. Germline values: CDR1 DFQATT, CDR2 SNEGSKA (reference sequence). The length of the CDR3 is 12 residues. The CDR3 protein is CSAGTSRSIQYF. The CDR3, as DNA: TGCAGTGCCGGGACTAGCAGAAGCATTCAGTACTTC.